The 22 T cell receptor beta chains below were found in one sample sequenced in a study of human T cells and chemical hapten exposure (dated by TCRdb to the early 2020s). The library was generated by RACE. The data were produced on a NextSeq 500. The public reads were quality trimmed at Q25 with fastp and then assembled into clones with MiXCR by TCRdb, keeping productive beta chains. Rows are unified per CDR3 protein, each entry keeping the most common DNA and genes. In this sample the table shows about 73,000 distinct CDR3 sequences, about 8% of which occur a single time. The top ten clones comprise around 3.5% of the sample. The time point label corresponds to: patch test 2, 6 weeks after DPC sensitization. The sample's treatment or condition label is to be understood as: therapeutic diphenylcyclopropenone sensitization with weekly scalp DPC. Sequenced here: whole blood, sampled in connection with sensitization to the hapten diphenylcyclopropenone (DPC). The receptor set was obtained from a woman in her forties or fifties with alopecia areata. Some clones in this sample may be carry-over from other donors' samples.

This clonotype was seen more than once but under ten times. The chain joins TRBV6-2 or TRBV6-3 to TRBJ2-1; 12 bases agree with TRBD2. Trimming cost V 6 bases and J 6 bases; bases outside gene matches: 6. The germline V gene encodes CDR1 MNHEY and CDR2 SVGEGT. The length of the CDR3 is 15 residues. The CDR3 region has the DNA TGTGCCAGCAGCCCTGGACTAGCGGGAACCAATGAGCAGTTCTTC. Encoded protein: CASSPGLAGTNEQFF.

This clonotype was seen at least ten times. The chain couples TRBV7-2 to TRBJ2-7; no firm D call. Trimming pared 3 bases from V and 6 bases from J, leaving 6 bases between. The length of the CDR3 is 11 residues. Germline assignment: CDR1 SGHTA and CDR2 FQGNSA. The CDR3 nucleotides read TGTGCCAGCAGCTTGATACGCGAGCAGTACTTC. Translation: CASSLIREQYF.

This clonotype was observed a handful of times. V usage is TRBV7-2 and J usage is TRBJ2-7, with TRBD2 matching over 12 bases. Germline V gene data show CDR1 as SGHTA and CDR2 as FQGNSA. Trimming removed 4 bases from V and 4 bases from J; junction bases left unmatched: 11. There are 17 residues in the CDR3. This CDR3 is CASSYSSAGTSGYEQYF. Written as DNA, the CDR3 is TGTGCCAGCAGCTACTCCTCGGCCGGGACTAGCGGGTACGAGCAGTACTTC.

This clonotype was seen only a few times. The chain is built from TRBV7-6 and TRBJ2-7, with 9 positions matching TRBD2. J lost 6 bases, V lost 1 base, and 7 bases had no gene match. CDR1 and CDR2 from the germline V gene are SGHVS and FNYEAQ. CDR3 size: 15 residues. CDR3 residues: CASSLVGGGATEQYF. The CDR3 DNA is TGTGCCAGCAGCTTAGTCGGCGGGGGGGCAACCGAGCAGTACTTC. The complete variable domain, with remaining parts taken from reference TRBV7-6 and TRBJ2-7, reads GAGVSQSPRYKVTKRGQDVALRCDPISGHVSLYWYRQALGQGPEFLTYFNYEAQQDKSGLPNDRFSAERPEGSISTLTIQRTEQRDSAMYRCASSLVGGGATEQYFGPGTRLTVT.

This clonotype has ten or more counts. This chain joins TRBV6-5 and TRBJ1-2; TRBD1 aligns across 7 bases. The CDR3 totals 11 residues. CDR1 is MNHEY, CDR2 SVGAGI, per germline. After removal of 6 bases from V and 7 bases from J, the junction contained 2 bases not matched to a gene. The CDR3 coding sequence is TGTGCCAGCAGCGGGACAGCTGGCTACACCTTC. This codes for CASSGTAGYTF.

At least ten counts were recorded for this clonotype. The J gene is TRBJ1-6, the V gene TRBV13; D possibly corresponds to TRBD1 (5 bases). Trimming took off 0 bases at V and 7 bases at J, with 13 bases between the two ends. The germline V gene encodes CDR1 PRHDT and CDR2 FYEKMQ (reference sequence). The CDR3 has 16 residues. The CDR3 protein is CASSLGLSAGNSPLHF. CDR3 coding DNA: TGTGCCAGCAGCTTAGGATTGTCGGCAGGGAATTCACCCCTCCACTTT.

In its sample, this clonotype was seen many times. The chain uses TRBV12-3 or TRBV12-4 and TRBJ1-1; 7 bases map to TRBD1. The CDR3 totals 16 residues. The V gene end was trimmed by 3 bases and the J gene end by 2 bases; junction bases not matched to a gene: 9. Here the CDR3 reads CASSFRGRLSNTEAFF. The CDR3 DNA reads as TGTGCCAGCAGTTTTAGGGGGCGACTTAGTAACACTGAAGCTTTCTTT.

This clonotype was seen a few times. The chain combines TRBV12-3 or TRBV12-4 with TRBJ2-1; D unresolved. This CDR3 is 12 amino acids long. V lost 3 bases, J lost 7 bases, and 7 bases lay in between. This CDR3 is CASSLFGNEQFF. The CDR3 bases are TGTGCCAGCAGTTTGTTTGGGAATGAGCAGTTCTTC.

This chain uses TRBV11-2 with TRBJ2-3; D is unclear. The CDR3 extends over 15 amino acids. V dropped 3 bases and J dropped 0 bases, with 10 bases sitting between them. The germline V gene has CDR1 SGHAT and CDR2 FQNNGV. In nucleotides, the CDR3 is TGTGCCAGCAGCTTGGTAACGACTAGCACAGATACGCAGTATTTT. This gives the protein CASSLVTTSTDTQYF.

The chain joins TRBV18 to TRBJ2-3; D might be TRBD1 (6 bases). This CDR3 has 16 residues. V lost 3 bases to trimming and J lost 2 bases, with 15 bases between them. Germline assignment: CDR1 KGHSH and CDR2 LQKENI. DNA for the CDR3: TGTGCCAGCTCACCTGGACAGAATTCCATCACAGATACGCAGTATTTT. Translated: CASSPGQNSITDTQYF.

This clonotype was picked up many times. This rearrangement joins TRBV20-1 to TRBJ1-3, with 7 bases identical to TRBD1. The CDR3 extends over 14 amino acids. The J segment lost 3 bases and the V segment lost 3 bases, leaving 5 bases of the junction unmatched. Germline lookup yields CDR1 DFQATT and CDR2 SNEGSKA (reference sequence). The DNA of the CDR3 is TGCAGTGCTAGGGACGACAGGGTTGGAAACACCATATATTTT. This codes for CSARDDRVGNTIYF.

This clonotype was detected only a few times. This chain joins TRBV29-1 and TRBJ1-2; D is ambiguous. There are 12 residues in the CDR3. Trimming pared 6 bases from V and 2 bases from J, leaving 10 bases between. Germline V CDR1 and CDR2: SQVTM, ANQGSEA. DNA of the CDR3: TGCAGCGTGGCCGGAGGGAACTATGGCTACACCTTC. This translates into CSVAGGNYGYTF.

The chain uses TRBV12-3 or TRBV12-4 and TRBJ2-4; weak D call: TRBD2 (6 bases). V was clipped by 5 bases and J by 0 bases, with 14 bases between them. The CDR3 covers 16 residues. This CDR3 reads CASSPETGLAKNIQYF. The DNA for the CDR3 is TGTGCCAGCAGTCCTGAGACGGGACTAGCCAAAAACATTCAGTACTTC.

The sample holds many counts of this clonotype. This chain connects TRBV7-9 to TRBJ2-3; weak D call: TRBD2 (6 bases). Germline V lookup: CDR1 SEHNR, CDR2 FQNEAQ (reference sequence). The CDR3 has 15 residues. V was cut by 2 bases and J by 4 bases, with 13 bases left in between. In DNA, the CDR3 is TGTGCCAGCAGCTTAAGTGGGGGGACCCCAGATACGCAGTATTTT. This sequence encodes CASSLSGGTPDTQYF. Full variable domain (missing parts from reference TRBV7-9 and TRBJ2-3): DTGVSQNPRHKITKRGQNVTFRCDPISEHNRLYWYRQTLGQGPEFLTYFQNEAQLEKSRLLSDRFSAERPKGSFSTLEIQRTEQGDSAMYLCASSLSGGTPDTQYFGPGTRLTVL.

This clonotype was seen at least ten times. This chain joins TRBV20-1 and TRBJ2-7, with a possible D match to TRBD1 (6 bases). Trimming took off 6 bases at V and 6 bases at J, with 15 bases between the two ends. This CDR3 region has 12 residues. CDR1 is DFQATT, CDR2 SNEGSKA, per germline (reference sequence). The CDR3 here is CSAGQGFGEQYF. For the CDR3, the DNA is TGCAGTGCGGGGCAGGGGTTTGGCGAGCAGTACTTC.

This clonotype was counted many times. The chain recombines TRBV15 with TRBJ2-1; TRBD2 aligns across 9 bases. V lost 0 bases and J lost 4; bases outside the gene matches: 10. CDR1 and CDR2 from the germline V gene are LNHNV and YYDKDF (reference sequence). The CDR3 runs 18 residues. CDR3 amino acids: CATSRDTAIAGDYNEQFF. The CDR3 region has the DNA TGTGCCACCAGCAGAGATACGGCGATAGCGGGAGATTACAATGAGCAGTTCTTC.

This clonotype was counted only a few times. This sequence joins TRBV7-2 and TRBJ1-4, with a possible D match to TRBD1 (6 bases). Germline CDR1 is SGHTA and CDR2 is FQGNSA. Trimming took 0 bases from V and 0 from J, leaving 11 bases between them. CDR3 length equals 17 residues. In nucleotides, the CDR3 is TGTGCCAGCAGCTTAGCGGGGGCGGCTACAACTAATGAAAAACTGTTTTTT. Protein: CASSLAGAATTNEKLFF. Combining the CDR3 with reference TRBV7-2 and TRBJ1-4 gives the whole variable domain GAGVSQSPSNKVTEKGKDVELRCDPISGHTALYWYRQSLGQGLEFLIYFQGNSAPDKSGLPSDRFSAERTGGSVSTLTIQRTQQEDSAVYLCASSLAGAATTNEKLFFGSGTQLSVL.

The chain employs TRBV12-3 or TRBV12-4 and TRBJ2-1, with 9 bases that match TRBD2. The CDR3 consists of 15 residues. V lost 3 bases, J lost 2 bases, and 2 bases stayed unmatched. This CDR3 is CASSLGGGAYNEQFF. In DNA, the CDR3 is TGTGCCAGCAGTTTGGGCGGGGGGGCCTACAATGAGCAGTTCTTC.

This clonotype appeared a few times. V is TRBV29-1 and J is TRBJ2-1, with D unresolved. The V end was cut by 5 bases, the J end by 5 bases, with 19 bases between. CDR1 is SQVTM, CDR2 ANQGSEA, per germline. The CDR3 contains 15 residues. This chain's CDR3 is CSVLDPTTSHNEQFF. The CDR3 DNA is TGCAGCGTTCTGGATCCTACTACATCTCACAATGAGCAGTTCTTC.

This clonotype appeared once. V usage is TRBV6-1 and J usage is TRBJ2-7, with a tentative D call TRBD1 (6 bases). The germline V gene encodes CDR1 MNHNS and CDR2 SASEGT. V was cut by 7 bases and J by 6 bases, with 25 bases left in between. This CDR3 spans 16 amino acids. CDR3 sequence (DNA): TGTGCCAGCAAGTTCGGGACCGACCAGGGGTTGGGCGAGCAGTACTTC. Its translation: CASKFGTDQGLGEQYF.

The chain's CDR3 is CASRLAVDTQYF. The CDR3 DNA sequence: TGTGCCAGCAGGCTAGCGGTCGATACGCAGTATTTT. The chain combines TRBV11-2 with TRBJ2-3; TRBD2 matches 7 bases. V shed 6 bases, J shed 6 bases, and the junction held 3 bases outside the gene matches. The length of the CDR3 is 12 residues. CDR1 is SGHAT and CDR2 is FQNNGV in the germline V gene.

A few counts support this clonotype. The chain recombines TRBV9 with TRBJ2-3; maybe TRBD1 (6 bases). Germline-derived CDR1 and CDR2 are SGDLS and YYNGEE. The CDR3 length is 16 residues. Between the trimmed V and J ends, which lost 3 bases and 2 bases, there was a span of 16 bases. CDR3 nucleotides: TGTGCCAGCAGCGGTCCAGGACAGATTCTCACAGATACGCAGTATTTT. Translated, it gives CASSGPGQILTDTQYF.